One and the same sample provided the 20 T cell receptor beta chains below, sequenced in a study of cytomegalovirus exposure and HLA in healthy donors. PCR primers comprised 60 Vbeta and 13 Jbeta primers. The assay was immunoSEQ multiplex PCR, and TCRdb's table has in-frame clones only and misses some. This sample's clone table lists some 130,000 clones. The specimen sequenced was PBMCs. These receptors all stem from a man aged 18-30 years in good health and CMV-seronegative.

The V gene is TRBV7-6, the J gene TRBJ2-2; D may be TRBD1 (5 bases). CDR1 and CDR2 from the germline V gene are SGHVS and FNYEAQ. The CDR3 spans 15 residues. Trimming took 7 bases from V and 4 from J, leaving 16 bases between them. The CDR3 region is CASTLQFQGTGELFF. The CDR3, as DNA: TGTGCCAGCACCCTACAATTTCAGGGCACCGGGGAGCTGTTTTTT. The variable domain in full, completed from reference TRBV7-6 and TRBJ2-2, reads GAGVSQSPRYKVTKRGQDVALRCDPISGHVSLYWYRQALGQGPEFLTYFNYEAQQDKSGLPNDRFSAERPEGSISTLTIQRTEQRDSAMYRCASTLQFQGTGELFFGEGSRLTVL.

The chain combines TRBV5-6 with TRBJ2-7; 9 nucleotides align to TRBD2. This CDR3 is 15 amino acids long. Trimming at V came to 4 bases and at J to 3 bases, leaving 8 bases not matched to a gene. Germline V gene data show CDR1 as SGHDT and CDR2 as YYEEEE. DNA for the CDR3: TGTGCCAGCAGCCGCCTAGCGGGGCGATTCTACGAGCAGTACTTC. Encoded protein: CASSRLAGRFYEQYF.

This chain joins TRBV7-2 and TRBJ2-7; TRBD2 is a possible D gene (5 bases). Trimming took off 5 bases at V and 0 bases at J, with 11 bases between the two ends. The CDR3 is 14 residues long. CDR1 and CDR2 (germline): SGHTA, FQGNSA. CDR3: CASSVERSSYEQYF. CDR3 sequence (DNA): TGTGCCAGCAGCGTGGAGCGGAGCTCCTACGAGCAGTACTTC.

The J gene is TRBJ1-3, the V gene TRBV7-8; D remains ambiguous. The CDR3 has 15 amino acids. V lost 1 base to trimming and J lost 2 bases, with 9 bases between them. Germline V gene data show CDR1 as SGHVS and CDR2 as FQNEAQ. CDR3 region: CASSLVGSPGNTIYF. CDR3 coding DNA: TGTGCCAGCAGCTTAGTTGGGAGCCCTGGAAACACCATATATTTT.

The chain is built from TRBV6-6 and TRBJ2-7; tentatively, D is TRBD1 (5 bases). CDR1 is MNHNY and CDR2 is SVGAGI in the germline V gene (reference sequence). V was trimmed by 10 bases and J by 1 base, leaving 23 bases between them. CDR3 length: 16 residues. This CDR3 reads CATTRARATASYEQYF. The CDR3 bases are TGTGCCACCACCCGTGCCAGGGCAACCGCTTCCTACGAGCAGTACTTC.

V is TRBV2 and J is TRBJ2-5; 7 bases fit TRBD2. Germline V gene sequence: CDR1 SNHLY, CDR2 FYNNEI. V trimming: 5 bases; J trimming: 4 bases; junction bases outside the gene matches: 10. The CDR3 contains 15 residues. CDR3 sequence: CASSRRGDDRETQYF. The DNA for the CDR3 is TGTGCCAGCAGTCGCCGGGGGGATGACAGAGAGACCCAGTACTTC. Filled out from reference TRBV2 and TRBJ2-5, the complete variable domain reads EPEVTQTPSHQVTQMGQEVILRCVPISNHLYFYWYRQILGQKVEFLVSFYNNEISEKSEIFDDQFSVERPDGSNFTLKIRSTKLEDSAMYFCASSRRGDDRETQYFGPGTRLLVL.

The V gene is TRBV27, the J gene TRBJ1-2, with TRBD1 identical over 7 bases. The ends lost 6 bases at V and 0 bases at J; junction bases unmatched: 13. Germline lookup yields CDR1 MNHEY and CDR2 SMNVEV (reference sequence). CDR3 length: 17 amino acids. This chain's CDR3 is CASSPTDRALANYGYTF. Written as DNA, the CDR3 is TGTGCCAGCAGCCCCACCGACAGGGCCCTAGCTAACTATGGCTACACCTTC.

The chain links TRBV6-1 to TRBJ2-7, with D possibly matching TRBD1 (6 bases). CDR3 length equals 13 residues. Germline assignment: CDR1 MNHNS and CDR2 SASEGT. The germline V and J ends were trimmed by 7 bases and 2 bases, with 12 bases remaining between them. CDR3 in DNA: TGTGCCAGCACCCGACAGGAAACCTACGAGCAGTACTTC. Translating gives CASTRQETYEQYF.

The chain uses TRBV5-6 and TRBJ1-2; D may be TRBD1 (6 bases). There are 13 residues in the CDR3. Germline CDR1 SGHDT, CDR2 YYEEEE. V was cut by 5 bases and J by 3 bases, with 11 bases left in between. The CDR3 protein is CASRPKGDYGYTF. The CDR3 coding sequence is TGTGCCAGCAGACCAAAGGGGGACTATGGCTACACCTTC.

The V gene is TRBV27, the J gene TRBJ2-2, with a weak D call TRBD2 (6 bases). Trimming took 5 bases from V and 4 from J, leaving 20 bases between them. From germline, CDR1 is MNHEY and CDR2 SMNVEV (reference sequence). This CDR3 has 17 amino acids. CDR3 nucleotide sequence: TGTGCCAGCAGTCTAGCGAAGAGATCTGGGCCCACCGGGGAGCTGTTTTTT. It codes for CASSLAKRSGPTGELFF.

The genes are TRBV6-5 and TRBJ1-2; tentative D call: TRBD1 (6 bases). This CDR3 has 14 residues. CDR1 is MNHEY, CDR2 SVGAGI, per germline. V was trimmed by 6 bases and J by 4 bases, leaving 15 bases between them. The CDR3 spells CASRLGGGTYGYTF. CDR3 nucleotides: TGTGCCAGCAGGCTGGGAGGGGGGACCTATGGCTACACCTTC.

The chain joins TRBV29-1 to TRBJ2-7; 11 bases are a match to TRBD2. In germline, CDR1 is SQVTM, CDR2 ANQGSEA. V shed 4 bases, J shed 3 bases, and the junction held 20 bases outside the gene matches. The CDR3 loop spans 19 amino acids. DNA for the CDR3: TGCAGCGTTGCCATACCTAGCGGGAGGACACGCCTTATCCTCTACGAGCAGTACTTC. This encodes CSVAIPSGRTRLILYEQYF.

This rearrangement joins TRBV5-4 to TRBJ1-2; the D gene is possibly TRBD1 (5 bases). The CDR3 runs 12 residues. V was shortened by 5 bases and J by 5 bases, with 10 bases between the two germline ends. CDR1 and CDR2 from the germline V gene are SGHNT and YYREEE (reference sequence). CDR3 nucleotides: TGTGCCAGCAGTCTGACAGAGTATGGCTACACCTTC. The encoded protein is CASSLTEYGYTF.

The genes are TRBV11-2 and TRBJ2-2, with 7 bases matching TRBD2. CDR1 and CDR2 (germline): SGHAT, FQNNGV. Losses at the gene ends were 4 bases for V and 6 bases for J; bases not matched to a gene: 5. The CDR3 consists of 14 residues. In nucleotides, the CDR3 is TGTGCCAGCAGCTGGCCACTAGCGCCCGGGGAGCTGTTTTTT. As protein: CASSWPLAPGELFF.

The chain has TRBV10-3 and TRBJ2-1; tentative D call: TRBD1 (5 bases). The V gene's germline CDR1 is ENHRY and CDR2 SYGVKD. This CDR3 comprises 12 residues. V was pared by 10 bases and J by 6 bases, with 13 bases between. CDR3 loop: CATQGQLNEQFF. The CDR3 DNA reads as TGTGCCACCCAAGGACAACTCAATGAGCAGTTCTTC.

V is TRBV19 and J is TRBJ1-5; D might be TRBD1 (5 bases). CDR1 and CDR2 (germline): LNHDA, SQIVND (reference sequence). Trimming took off 3 bases at V and 5 bases at J, with 8 bases between the two ends. This CDR3 is built from 13 residues. Here the CDR3 DNA reads TGTGCCAGTAGTATGACAGATTATCAGCCCCAGCATTTT. Encoded protein: CASSMTDYQPQHF.

The gene calls are TRBV27 and TRBJ1-1; perhaps TRBD1 as D (6 bases). The CDR3 covers 18 residues. Germline V gene sequence: CDR1 MNHEY, CDR2 SMNVEV (reference sequence). The V end lost 10 bases, the J end lost 1 base, and 28 bases lay between the germline ends. CDR3 loop: CATSLGELWTDTNTEAFF. In nucleotides, the CDR3 is TGTGCCACCTCTTTAGGGGAGCTCTGGACAGATACGAACACTGAAGCTTTCTTT.

This chain connects TRBV19 to TRBJ2-7; TRBD2 matches at 8 bases. CDR1 is LNHDA, CDR2 SQIVND, per germline (reference sequence). Trimming cost V 4 bases and J 4 bases; bases outside gene matches: 21. The CDR3 spans 19 residues. CDR3 nucleotide sequence: TGTGCCAGTAGTACCCGTCCAGCGGGAGTCCCCAGTCAGTTTTACGAGCAGTACTTC. It specifies CASSTRPAGVPSQFYEQYF.

The chain recombines TRBV7-9 with TRBJ2-7, with TRBD2 matching 8 bases. Germline assignment: CDR1 SEHNR and CDR2 FQNEAQ (reference sequence). V lost 7 bases and J lost 2; bases outside the gene matches: 10. CDR3 length: 15 amino acids. The CDR3 loop is CASIPPGTRAYEQYF. Written as DNA, the CDR3 is TGTGCCAGCATCCCCCCCGGGACTAGAGCCTACGAGCAGTACTTC.

The chain uses TRBV7-2 and TRBJ2-4, with TRBD1 as a possible D gene (6 bases). The CDR3 has 15 amino acids. Looked up from germline, CDR1 is SGHTA and CDR2 is FQGNSA. V dropped 4 bases and J dropped 3 bases, with 13 bases sitting between them. In DNA, the CDR3 is TGTGCCAGCAGCTCCCGCGGACAGAGCAAAAACATTCAGTACTTC. Protein: CASSSRGQSKNIQYF.